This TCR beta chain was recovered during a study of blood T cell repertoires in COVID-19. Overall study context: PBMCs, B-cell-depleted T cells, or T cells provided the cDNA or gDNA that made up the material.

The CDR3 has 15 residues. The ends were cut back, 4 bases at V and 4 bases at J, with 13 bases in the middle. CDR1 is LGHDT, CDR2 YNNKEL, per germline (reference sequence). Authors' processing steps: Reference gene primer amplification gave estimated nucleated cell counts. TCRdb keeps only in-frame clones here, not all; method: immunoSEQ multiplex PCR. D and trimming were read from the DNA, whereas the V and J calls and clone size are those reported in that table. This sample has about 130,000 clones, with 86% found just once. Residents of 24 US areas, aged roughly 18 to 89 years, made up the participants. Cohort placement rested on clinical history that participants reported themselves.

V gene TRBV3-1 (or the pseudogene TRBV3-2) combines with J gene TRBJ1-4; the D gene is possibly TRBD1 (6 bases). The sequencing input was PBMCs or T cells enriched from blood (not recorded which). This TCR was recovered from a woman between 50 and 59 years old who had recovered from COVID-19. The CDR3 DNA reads TGTGCCAGCAGCCTCGACAGGAGTTATAATGAAAAACTGTTTTTT. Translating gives CASSLDRSYNEKLFF.